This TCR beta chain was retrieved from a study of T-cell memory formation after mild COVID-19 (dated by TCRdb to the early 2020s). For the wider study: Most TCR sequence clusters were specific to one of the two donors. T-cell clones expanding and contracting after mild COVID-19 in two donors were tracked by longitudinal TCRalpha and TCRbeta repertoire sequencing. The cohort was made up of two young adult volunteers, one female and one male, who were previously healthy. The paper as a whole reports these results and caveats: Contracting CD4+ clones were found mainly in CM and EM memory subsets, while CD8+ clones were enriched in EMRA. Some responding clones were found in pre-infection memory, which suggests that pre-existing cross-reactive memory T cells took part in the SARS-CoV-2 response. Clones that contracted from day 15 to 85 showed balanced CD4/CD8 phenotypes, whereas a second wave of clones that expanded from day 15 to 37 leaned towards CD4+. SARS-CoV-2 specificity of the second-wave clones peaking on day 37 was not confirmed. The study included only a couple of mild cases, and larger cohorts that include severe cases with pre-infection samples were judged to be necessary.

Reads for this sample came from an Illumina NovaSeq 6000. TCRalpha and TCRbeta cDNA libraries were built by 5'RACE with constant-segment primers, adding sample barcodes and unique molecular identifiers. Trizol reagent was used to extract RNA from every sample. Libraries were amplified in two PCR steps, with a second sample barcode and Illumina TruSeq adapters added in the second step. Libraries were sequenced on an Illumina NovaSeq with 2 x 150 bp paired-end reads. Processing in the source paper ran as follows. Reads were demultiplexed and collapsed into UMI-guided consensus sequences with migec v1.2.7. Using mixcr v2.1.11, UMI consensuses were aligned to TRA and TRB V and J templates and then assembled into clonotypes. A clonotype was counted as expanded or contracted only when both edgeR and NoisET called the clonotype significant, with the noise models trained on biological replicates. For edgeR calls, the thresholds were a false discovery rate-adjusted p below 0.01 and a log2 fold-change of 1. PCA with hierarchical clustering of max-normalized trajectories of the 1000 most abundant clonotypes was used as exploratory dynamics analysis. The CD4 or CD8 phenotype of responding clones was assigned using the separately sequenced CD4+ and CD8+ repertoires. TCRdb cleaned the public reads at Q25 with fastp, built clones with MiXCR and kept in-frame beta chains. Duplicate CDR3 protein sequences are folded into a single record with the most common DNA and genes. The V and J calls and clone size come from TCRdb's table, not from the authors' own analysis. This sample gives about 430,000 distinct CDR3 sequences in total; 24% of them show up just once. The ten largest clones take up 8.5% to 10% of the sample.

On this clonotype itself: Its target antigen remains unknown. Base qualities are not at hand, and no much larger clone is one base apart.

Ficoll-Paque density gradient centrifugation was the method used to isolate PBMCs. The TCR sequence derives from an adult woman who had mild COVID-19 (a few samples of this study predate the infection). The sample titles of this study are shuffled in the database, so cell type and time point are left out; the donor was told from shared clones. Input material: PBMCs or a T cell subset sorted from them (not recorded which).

The nucleotide sequence reads as follows: TGTGCCTCCATGGAGGGGTACAATGAGCAGTTCTTC. The encoded protein is CASMEGYNEQFF. The chain joins TRBV30 to TRBJ2-1; TRBD2 is a possible D gene, resting on 6 matching bases. Trimming at the junction amounts to 7 bases on V and 4 bases on J, and the germline ends lie 11 bases apart. As encoded in the germline V gene (reference sequence), CDR1 is GTSNPN while CDR2 is SVGIG. From its cysteine to its phenylalanine, the CDR3 spans 12 amino acids. CDR3 DNA only is kept here, 36 bases in frame from base 1.